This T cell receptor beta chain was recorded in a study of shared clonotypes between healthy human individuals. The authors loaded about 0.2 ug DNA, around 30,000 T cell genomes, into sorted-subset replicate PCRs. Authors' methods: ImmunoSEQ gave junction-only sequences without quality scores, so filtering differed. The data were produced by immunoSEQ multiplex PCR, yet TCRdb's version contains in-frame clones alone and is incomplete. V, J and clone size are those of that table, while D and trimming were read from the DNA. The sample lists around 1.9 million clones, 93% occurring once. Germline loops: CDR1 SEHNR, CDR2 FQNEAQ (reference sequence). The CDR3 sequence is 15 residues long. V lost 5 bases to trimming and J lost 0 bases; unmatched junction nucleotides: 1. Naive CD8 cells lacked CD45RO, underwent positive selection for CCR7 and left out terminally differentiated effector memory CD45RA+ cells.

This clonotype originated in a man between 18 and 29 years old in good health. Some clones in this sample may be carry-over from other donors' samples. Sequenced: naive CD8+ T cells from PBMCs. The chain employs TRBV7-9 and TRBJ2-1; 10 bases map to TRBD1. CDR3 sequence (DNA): TGTGCCAGCAGCCGGACAGGGGGCTCCTACAATGAGCAGTTCTTC. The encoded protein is CASSRTGGSYNEQFF. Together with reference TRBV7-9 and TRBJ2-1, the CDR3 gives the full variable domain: DTGVSQNPRHKITKRGQNVTFRCDPISEHNRLYWYRQTLGQGPEFLTYFQNEAQLEKSRLLSDRFSAERPKGSFSTLEIQRTEQGDSAMYLCASSRTGGSYNEQFFGPGTRLTVL.